The 16 T cell receptor beta chains in this list originate from one sample, sequenced in a study of T cells in Graves' hyperthyroidism and ophthalmopathy. Amplification of TCR beta CDR3 regions used RNA as the template. When the TCR CDR3 underwent first-round RT-PCR, the HTBI primer set was used. Each CDR3 protein gets one entry after TCRdb re-called the multiplex PCR reads with MiXCR. The sample records fewer than 650,000 distinct CDR3 sequences, about 14% being singletons. Sequenced material: blood. The source of these receptors is a woman between 40 and 55 years old with Graves' ophthalmopathy.

The table lists this clonotype with a few counts. The chain carries TRBV3-1 and TRBJ2-7, with unresolved D. Between the trimmed V and J ends, which lost 5 bases and 7 bases, there was a span of 15 bases. The CDR3 runs to 13 residues. CDR1 is LGHDT, CDR2 YNNKEL, per germline (reference sequence). The CDR3 reads CASSFRAYREQYF. CDR3 sequence (DNA): TGTGCCAGCAGCTTCCGGGCCTACAGAGAGCAGTACTTC.

This clonotype was seen repeatedly, ten times or more. This chain's CDR3 is CASSRSLLGGTQYF. CDR3 DNA: TGTGCCAGCAGCCGTAGTCTATTGGGAGGGACCCAGTACTTC. This chain links TRBV14 with TRBJ2-5; weak D call: TRBD2 (6 bases). The CDR3 spans 14 residues. The V end lost 4 bases, the J end lost 7 bases, and 16 bases lay between the germline ends. Germline V gene sequence: CDR1 SGHDN, CDR2 FVKESK.

The table lists this clonotype with a few counts. V is TRBV4-2 and J is TRBJ1-2, with D possibly TRBD1 on 6 matching bases. The V gene lost 0 bases and the J gene lost 7 bases, with 18 bases spanning the gap. Germline V gene lookup returns CDR1 LGHNA and CDR2 YNFKEQ. This CDR3 comprises 16 residues. CDR3: CASSQDSARGGGGYTF. In DNA, the CDR3 is TGTGCCAGCAGCCAAGATTCTGCCAGGGGAGGAGGTGGCTACACCTTC.

This clonotype was seen only a few times. The genes are TRBV6-1 and TRBJ2-7; TRBD2 aligns across 16 bases. CDR3 size: 17 residues. J was trimmed by 6 bases and V by 0 bases; bases with no gene match: 5. Germline V gene data show CDR1 as MNHNS and CDR2 as SASEGT. The CDR3, as DNA: TGTGCCAGCAGTGAAGCTTGGGGACTAGCGGGAGGGGGCGAGCAGTACTTC. This translates into CASSEAWGLAGGGEQYF.

The chain joins TRBV28 to TRBJ1-5; TRBD1 aligns across 11 bases. The germline CDR1 and CDR2 sequences are MDHEN and SYDVKM. The V segment lost 3 bases and the J segment 6 bases; nucleotides outside the gene matches: 4. The CDR3 runs 15 residues. The CDR3 DNA reads as TGTGCCAGCAGTTTCGGGACAGGGGGTATTCAGCCCCAGCATTTT. It encodes CASSFGTGGIQPQHF.

Only a few counts were recorded for this clonotype. The gene calls are TRBV5-1 and TRBJ2-2, with D possibly TRBD1 on 7 matching bases. Germline V gene lookup returns CDR1 SGHRS and CDR2 YFSETQ. V gave up 6 bases and J gave up 6 bases, with 18 bases separating them. The CDR3 contains 15 residues. DNA for the CDR3: TGCGCCAGCAACCCCCGGCAGGGGGGCTCCGGGGAGCTGTTTTTT. Its protein is CASNPRQGGSGELFF.

This rearrangement joins TRBV6-1 to TRBJ1-5; TRBD1 matches 7 bases. The length of the CDR3 is 16 residues. The V and J ends lost 4 bases and 5 bases, in that order; junction bases with no gene match: 11. CDR1 MNHNS and CDR2 SASEGT come from the germline V gene. The CDR3 region is CASSGRTGFPYQPQHF. In nucleotides, the CDR3 is TGTGCCAGCAGTGGAAGGACAGGCTTCCCCTATCAGCCCCAGCATTTT.

There are many counts of this clonotype. The CDR3 DNA sequence: TGTGCCAGCAGCTTACACGCGGGTTTGGGAGAGACCCAGTACTTC. This encodes CASSLHAGLGETQYF. The V gene is TRBV11-2, the J gene TRBJ2-5; perhaps TRBD2 as D (5 bases). This CDR3 comprises 15 residues. Germline CDR1 reads SGHAT; CDR2 reads FQNNGV. Trimming stripped 2 bases from V and 4 bases from J, with 14 bases between.

In this sample, this clonotype turned up many times. The chain joins TRBV15 to TRBJ2-6; D unresolved. This CDR3 contains 15 residues. Looked up from germline, CDR1 is LNHNV and CDR2 is YYDKDF (reference sequence). V lost 0 bases and J lost 4, with 7 bases in between. CDR3 DNA: TGTGCCACCAGCAGAGATTTGGCGGGGGCCAACGTCCTGACTTTC. It specifies CATSRDLAGANVLTF.

This clonotype was recorded at least ten times. V is TRBV11-3 and J is TRBJ1-1; no firm D call. This CDR3 region has 14 residues. The V end was cut by 0 bases, the J end by 10 bases, with 15 bases between. The germline V gene encodes CDR1 SGHNT and CDR2 YENEEA. As DNA, the CDR3 is TGTGCCAGCAGCTTAGATCATGGAGGGAGTGTAGCTTTCTTT. Translation gives CASSLDHGGSVAFF.

Notes on this clonotype: A junction boundary mismatches the germline segment, possibly from a read error. This rearrangement joins TRBV6-2 or TRBV6-3 to TRBJ2-7; 8 nucleotides match TRBD1. This CDR3 is 15 amino acids long. The germline V gene has CDR1 MNHEY and CDR2 SVGEGT. The CDR3 protein is CASRGTGKPGQATHF. As DNA, the CDR3 is TGTGCCAGCAGGGGAACCGGAAAACCGGGACAGGCAACCCACTTC.

This clonotype was seen many times. This chain links TRBV15 with TRBJ2-7; the D gene is possibly TRBD2 (5 bases). Trimming pared 4 bases from V and 1 base from J, leaving 8 bases between. CDR3 length: 13 residues. Germline V gene lookup returns CDR1 LNHNV and CDR2 YYDKDF (reference sequence). CDR3 protein: CATSIRDSYEQYF. The CDR3 bases are TGTGCCACCAGCATTCGGGATTCCTACGAGCAGTACTTC.

This clonotype was detected ten times or more. The J gene is TRBJ2-7, the V gene TRBV6-1; D assignment may be TRBD1 or TRBD2 (5 bases each). V was trimmed by 7 bases and J by 2 bases, leaving 15 bases between them. Germline CDR1 reads MNHNS; CDR2 reads SASEGT. The CDR3 is 14 residues long. CDR3 region: CASTQSWGPYEQYF. The CDR3 DNA reads as TGTGCCAGCACCCAATCCTGGGGACCCTACGAGCAGTACTTC.

This clonotype has ten or more counts. The chain carries TRBV28 and TRBJ2-5; 8 bases are a match to TRBD2. The CDR3 contains 15 residues. Germline V gene data show CDR1 as MDHEN and CDR2 as SYDVKM. V was clipped by 7 bases and J by 4 bases; unmatched bases: 11. In nucleotides, the CDR3 is TGTGCCAGCACCCAAGCGGGAGTTAGCGGAGAGACCCAGTACTTC. Amino acid sequence: CASTQAGVSGETQYF.

Concerning this clonotype itself: This could be a read error, since a much larger clone is one nucleotide away. CDR3 nucleotide sequence: TGTGTCAGCAGTTTAGTCCTAGCGGTAAACACCGGGGAGCTGTTTTTT. Encoded protein: CVSSLVLAVNTGELFF. The chain links TRBV28 to TRBJ2-2; 7 positions agree with TRBD2. Germline lookup yields CDR1 MDHEN and CDR2 SYDVKM. The CDR3 runs to 16 residues. Filled out from reference TRBV28 and TRBJ2-2, the complete variable domain reads DVKVTQSSRYLVKRTGEKVFLECVQDMDHENMFWYRQDPGLGLRLIYFSYDVKMKEKGDIPEGYSVSREKKERFSLILESASTNQTSMYLCVSSLVLAVNTGELFFGEGSRLTVL.

This clonotype was picked up many times. J is TRBJ1-3 and V is TRBV29-1, with D uncertain. Germline V gene lookup returns CDR1 SQVTM and CDR2 ANQGSEA. V was pared by 7 bases and J by 1 base, with 8 bases between. The CDR3 is 12 amino acids. DNA of the CDR3: TGCAGCGCTCGGAGGTCTGGAAACACCATATATTTT. Translated: CSARRSGNTIYF. Supplemented by reference TRBV29-1 and TRBJ1-3, the full variable domain reads SAVISQKPSRDICQRGTSLTIQCQVDSQVTMMFWYRQQPGQSLTLIATANQGSEATYESGFVIDKFPISRPNLTFSTLTVSNMSPEDSSIYLCSARRSGNTIYFGEGSWLTVV.